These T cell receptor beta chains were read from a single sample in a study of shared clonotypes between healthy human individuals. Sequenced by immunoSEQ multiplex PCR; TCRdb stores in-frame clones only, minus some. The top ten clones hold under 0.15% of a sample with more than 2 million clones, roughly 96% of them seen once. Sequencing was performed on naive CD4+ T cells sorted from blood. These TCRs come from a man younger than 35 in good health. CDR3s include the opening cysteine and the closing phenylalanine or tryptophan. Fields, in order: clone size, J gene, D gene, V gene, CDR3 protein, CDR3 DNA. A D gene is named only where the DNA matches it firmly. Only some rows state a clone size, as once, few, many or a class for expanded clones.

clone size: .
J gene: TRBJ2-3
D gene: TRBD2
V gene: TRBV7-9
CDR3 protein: CASSPLAGTSTDTQYF
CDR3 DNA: TGTGCCAGCAGCCCGCTAGCGGGAACGAGCACAGATACGCAGTATTTT

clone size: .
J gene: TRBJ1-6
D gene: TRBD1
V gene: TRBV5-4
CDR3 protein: CASSGPGQQGSPLHF
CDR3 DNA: TGTGCCAGCAGCGGACCGGGACAGCAGGGTTCACCCCTCCACTTT

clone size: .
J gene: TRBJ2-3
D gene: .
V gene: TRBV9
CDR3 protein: CASSVGRGASTDTQYF
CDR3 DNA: TGTGCCAGCAGCGTAGGAAGGGGGGCGAGCACAGATACGCAGTATTTT

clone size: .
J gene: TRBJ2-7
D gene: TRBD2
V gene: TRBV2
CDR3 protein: CASMQLAGSYEQYF
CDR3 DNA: TGTGCCAGCATGCAACTAGCGGGGAGCTACGAGCAGTACTTC

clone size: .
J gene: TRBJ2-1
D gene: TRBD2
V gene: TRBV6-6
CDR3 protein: CASSHRQLGGGNEQFF
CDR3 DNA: TGTGCCAGCAGTCACCGGCAGCTCGGGGGGGGCAATGAGCAGTTCTTC

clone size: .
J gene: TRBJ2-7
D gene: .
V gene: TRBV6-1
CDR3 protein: CASSEGPLRERTKQRAYEQYF
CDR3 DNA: TGTGCCAGCAGTGAAGGCCCTTTACGGGAGAGGACAAAGCAGAGGGCCTACGAGCAGTACTTC

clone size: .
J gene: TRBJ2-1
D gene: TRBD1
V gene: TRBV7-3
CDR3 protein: CASSSDRGGNEQFF
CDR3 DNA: TGTGCCAGCAGCTCGGACAGGGGCGGCAATGAGCAGTTCTTC

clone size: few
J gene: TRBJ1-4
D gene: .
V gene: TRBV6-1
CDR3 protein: CASTRTGFNEKLFF
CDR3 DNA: TGTGCCAGCACAAGAACAGGGTTTAATGAAAAACTGTTTTTT

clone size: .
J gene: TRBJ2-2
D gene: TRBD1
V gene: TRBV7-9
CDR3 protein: CASSHGDRVTGTGELFF
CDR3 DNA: TGTGCCAGCAGCCACGGGGACAGGGTAACGGGCACCGGGGAGCTGTTTTTT

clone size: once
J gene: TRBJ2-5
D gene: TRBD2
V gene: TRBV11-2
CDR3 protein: CASSLDASGSYETQYF
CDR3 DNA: TGTGCCAGCAGCTTAGATGCTAGCGGGAGTTATGAGACCCAGTACTTC

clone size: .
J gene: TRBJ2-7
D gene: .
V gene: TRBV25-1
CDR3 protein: CASTQLEQYF
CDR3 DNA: TGTGCCAGCACTCAGCTCGAGCAGTACTTC

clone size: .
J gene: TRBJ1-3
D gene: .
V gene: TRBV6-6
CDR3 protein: CASSYSGQGSGNTIYF
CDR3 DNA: TGTGCCAGCAGTTACTCGGGGCAGGGTTCTGGAAACACCATATATTTT

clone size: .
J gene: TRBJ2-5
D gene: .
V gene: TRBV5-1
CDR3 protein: CASSLEVAALRIQETQYF
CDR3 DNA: TGCGCCAGCAGCTTGGAGGTTGCAGCCCTGAGGATTCAGGAGACCCAGTACTTC

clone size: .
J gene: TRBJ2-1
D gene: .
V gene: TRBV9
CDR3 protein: CASSEDANNEQFF
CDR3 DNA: TGTGCCAGCAGCGAGGACGCGAACAATGAGCAGTTCTTC

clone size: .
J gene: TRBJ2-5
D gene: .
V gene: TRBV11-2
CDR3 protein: CASGLRGTQYF
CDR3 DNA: TGTGCCAGCGGGTTAAGGGGGACCCAGTACTTC

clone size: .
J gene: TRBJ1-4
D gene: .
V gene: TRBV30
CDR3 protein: CAWSNGVGEKLFF
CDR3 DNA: TGTGCCTGGAGTAATGGGGTAGGGGAAAAACTGTTTTTT

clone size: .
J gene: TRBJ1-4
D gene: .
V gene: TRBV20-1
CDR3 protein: CSASGGEKLFF
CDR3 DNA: TGCAGTGCTAGCGGGGGTGAAAAACTGTTTTTT

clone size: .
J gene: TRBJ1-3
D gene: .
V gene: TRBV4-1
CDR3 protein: CASSQGGFSGNTIYF
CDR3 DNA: TGCGCCAGCAGCCAAGGGGGATTCTCTGGAAACACCATATATTTT

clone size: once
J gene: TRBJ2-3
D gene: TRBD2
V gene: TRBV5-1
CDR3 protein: CASSLGSGMSTDTQYF
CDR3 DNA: TGCGCCAGCAGCTTGGGCAGCGGGATGAGCACAGATACGCAGTATTTT

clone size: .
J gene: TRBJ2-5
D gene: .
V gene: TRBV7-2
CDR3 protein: CASSPELGTQYF
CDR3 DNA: TGTGCCAGCAGCCCCGAATTAGGGACCCAGTACTTC

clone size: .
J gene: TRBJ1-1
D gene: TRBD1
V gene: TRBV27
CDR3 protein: CASSSKGARGEAFF
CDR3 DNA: TGTGCCAGCAGTTCTAAGGGGGCGAGGGGAGAAGCTTTCTTT

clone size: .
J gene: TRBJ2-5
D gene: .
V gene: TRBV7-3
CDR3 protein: CASSPKRSLDQETQYF
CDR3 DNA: TGTGCCAGCAGCCCCAAGCGATCCCTTGACCAAGAGACCCAGTACTTC

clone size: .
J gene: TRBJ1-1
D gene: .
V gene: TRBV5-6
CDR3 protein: CASSFETNTEAFF
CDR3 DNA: TGTGCCAGCAGCTTTGAGACGAACACTGAAGCTTTCTTT

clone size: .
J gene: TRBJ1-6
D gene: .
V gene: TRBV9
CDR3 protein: CASSVDPRSSPLHF
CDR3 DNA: TGTGCCAGCAGCGTAGACCCTAGGAGTTCACCCCTCCACTTT

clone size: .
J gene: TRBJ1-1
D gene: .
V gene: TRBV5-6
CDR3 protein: CASSLEQRNTEAFF
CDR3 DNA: TGTGCCAGCAGCTTGGAACAGAGGAACACTGAAGCTTTCTTT

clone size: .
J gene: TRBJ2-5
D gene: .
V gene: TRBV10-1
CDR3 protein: CASSESRVWEAPETQYF
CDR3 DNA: TGCGCCAGCAGTGAGTCGAGAGTATGGGAGGCCCCAGAGACCCAGTACTTC

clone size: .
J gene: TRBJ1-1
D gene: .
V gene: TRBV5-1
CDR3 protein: CASSFTAGDTEAFF
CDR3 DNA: TGCGCCAGCAGCTTTACCGCGGGGGACACTGAAGCTTTCTTT

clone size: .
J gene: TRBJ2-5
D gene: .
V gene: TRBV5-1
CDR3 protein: CASSLASGGSGETQYF
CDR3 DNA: TGCGCCAGCAGCTTGGCCAGTGGGGGCTCTGGGGAGACCCAGTACTTC

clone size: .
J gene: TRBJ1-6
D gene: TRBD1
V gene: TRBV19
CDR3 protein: CASSGQGGSYNSPLHF
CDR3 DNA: TGTGCCAGTAGCGGACAGGGGGGGTCCTATAATTCACCCCTCCACTTT

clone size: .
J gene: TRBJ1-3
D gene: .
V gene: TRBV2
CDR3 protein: CASSEEVSGNTIYF
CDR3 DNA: TGTGCCAGCAGTGAAGAGGTTTCTGGAAACACCATATATTTT

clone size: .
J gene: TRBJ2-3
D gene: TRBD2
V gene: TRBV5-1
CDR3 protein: CASSFGRSGPPDTQYF
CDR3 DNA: TGCGCCAGCAGTTTCGGGAGGTCCGGGCCCCCAGATACGCAGTATTTT

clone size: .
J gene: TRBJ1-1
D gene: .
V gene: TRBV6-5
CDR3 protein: CASRPTVSTEAFF
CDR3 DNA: TGTGCCAGCAGACCGACAGTATCCACTGAAGCTTTCTTT

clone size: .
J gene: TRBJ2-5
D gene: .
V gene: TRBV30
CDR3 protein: CAWSGGETQYF
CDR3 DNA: TGTGCCTGGAGCGGGGGAGAGACCCAGTACTTC

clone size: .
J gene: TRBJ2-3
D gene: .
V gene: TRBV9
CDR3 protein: CASSGGVVEVHGTQYF
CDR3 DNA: TGTGCCAGCAGCGGAGGGGTCGTAGAGGTACACGGTACGCAGTATTTT

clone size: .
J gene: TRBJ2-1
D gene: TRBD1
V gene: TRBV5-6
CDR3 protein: CASNRGQKSEQFF
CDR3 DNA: TGTGCCAGCAACAGGGGTCAGAAATCTGAGCAGTTCTTC

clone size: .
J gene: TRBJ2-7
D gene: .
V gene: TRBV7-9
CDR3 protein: CASSPGKGTYEQYF
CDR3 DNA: TGTGCCAGCAGCCCTGGAAAAGGAACCTACGAGCAGTACTTC

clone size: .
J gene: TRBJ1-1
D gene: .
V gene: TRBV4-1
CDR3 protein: CASSQPWERSMNTEAFF
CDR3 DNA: TGCGCCAGCAGCCAACCATGGGAGCGGAGCATGAACACTGAAGCTTTCTTT

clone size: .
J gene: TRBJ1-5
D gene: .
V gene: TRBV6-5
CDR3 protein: CASRENQPQHF
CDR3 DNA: TGTGCCAGCAGGGAAAATCAGCCCCAGCATTTT

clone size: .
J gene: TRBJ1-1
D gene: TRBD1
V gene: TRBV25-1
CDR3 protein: CASSEFTGDSNTEAFF
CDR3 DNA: TGTGCCAGCAGTGAATTTACAGGGGACTCAAACACTGAAGCTTTCTTT

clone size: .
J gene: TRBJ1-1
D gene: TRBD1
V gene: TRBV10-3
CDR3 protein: CAISPDRTNTEAFF
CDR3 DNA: TGTGCCATCAGCCCGGACAGGACGAACACTGAAGCTTTCTTT

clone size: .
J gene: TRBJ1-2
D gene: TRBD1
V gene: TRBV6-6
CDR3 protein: CASKEQGDGYTF
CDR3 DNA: TGTGCCAGCAAAGAACAGGGGGATGGCTACACCTTC

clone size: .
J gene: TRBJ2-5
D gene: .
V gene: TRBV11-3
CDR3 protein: CASSLAQETQYF
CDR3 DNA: TGTGCCAGCAGCCTAGCGCAAGAGACCCAGTACTTC

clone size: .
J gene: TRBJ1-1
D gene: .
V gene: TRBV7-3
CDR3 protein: CASSIQGNTEAFF
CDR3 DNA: TGTGCCAGCAGTATACAGGGGAACACTGAAGCTTTCTTT

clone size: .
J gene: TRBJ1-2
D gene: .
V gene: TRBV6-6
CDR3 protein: CASCGTQGPYGYTF
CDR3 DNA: TGTGCCAGCTGCGGGACCCAGGGACCCTATGGCTACACCTTC

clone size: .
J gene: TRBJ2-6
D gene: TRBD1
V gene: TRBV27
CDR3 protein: CASSLWGQESPSGANVLTF
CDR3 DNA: TGTGCCAGCAGTTTATGGGGACAGGAGTCCCCCTCTGGGGCCAACGTCCTGACTTTC

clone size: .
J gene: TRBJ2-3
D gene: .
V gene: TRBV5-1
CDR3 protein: CASSLDELLYTQYF
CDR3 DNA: TGCGCCAGCAGCTTGGACGAGCTGTTATATACGCAGTATTTT

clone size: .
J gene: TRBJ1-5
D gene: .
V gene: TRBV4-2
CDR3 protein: CASSQDLSNQPQHF
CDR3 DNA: TGTGCCAGCAGCCAAGATCTTAGCAATCAGCCCCAGCATTTT

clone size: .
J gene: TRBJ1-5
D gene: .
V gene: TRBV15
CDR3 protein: CATSRDPQISNQPQHF
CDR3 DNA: TGTGCCACCAGCAGAGATCCCCAGATTAGCAATCAGCCCCAGCATTTT

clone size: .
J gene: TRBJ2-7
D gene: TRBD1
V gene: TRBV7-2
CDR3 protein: CASSTETGKAFYEQYF
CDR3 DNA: TGTGCCAGCAGCACGGAGACAGGGAAAGCCTTCTACGAGCAGTACTTC

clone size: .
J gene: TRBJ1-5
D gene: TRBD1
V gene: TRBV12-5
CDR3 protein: CASGLGVQGAQPQHF
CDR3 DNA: TGTGCTAGTGGTTTGGGCGTACAGGGGGCACAGCCCCAGCATTTT

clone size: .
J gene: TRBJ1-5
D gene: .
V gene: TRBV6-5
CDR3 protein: CASSFDEGNQPQHF
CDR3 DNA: TGTGCCAGCAGTTTCGACGAGGGCAATCAGCCCCAGCATTTT